This entry lists 24 T cell receptor beta chains sequenced from one sample in a study of blood T cell repertoires in COVID-19. Generated by immunoSEQ multiplex PCR, the TCRdb table keeps only in-frame clones and is missing some. This sample has approximately 230,000 clones, with just under 85% found just once. Material: PBMCs or T cells enriched from blood (not recorded which). These receptors all stem from a middle-aged man who had recovered from COVID-19.

The CDR3 DNA reads TGTGCCAGTGGGGCTGCAACTAATGAAAAACTGTTTTTT. Translated: CASGAATNEKLFF. V gene TRBV19 combines with J gene TRBJ1-4, with D possibly being TRBD1 (5 bases). Between the trimmed V and J ends, which lost 8 bases and 0 bases, there was a span of 7 bases. This CDR3 has 13 amino acids. Germline V gene lookup returns CDR1 LNHDA and CDR2 SQIVND (reference sequence).

In this sample, this clone turned up a few times. V gene TRBV6-1 combines with J gene TRBJ1-1; D ambiguous. Per germline, CDR1 MNHNS and CDR2 SASEGT. CDR3 length equals 15 residues. Trimming left V 2 bases short and J 4 bases short, with 14 bases between. Written as DNA, the CDR3 is TGTGCCAGCAGTGAAAGGTTCGGGTTCGGCACTGAAGCTTTCTTT. It translates to CASSERFGFGTEAFF.

CDR3 amino acids: CATSDASWAGNQPQHF. Written as DNA, the CDR3 is TGTGCCACCAGTGATGCGTCCTGGGCTGGGAATCAGCCCCAGCATTTT. The chain carries TRBV24-1 and TRBJ1-5; D gene uncertain. Germline loops: CDR1 KGHDR, CDR2 SFDVKD. The CDR3 length is 16 residues. Trimming shortened V by 3 bases and J by 4 bases, and 15 bases separated the two germline ends.

This clone was seen a handful of times. Other DNA sequences in this sample translate to the same CDR3. V usage is TRBV7-9 and J usage is TRBJ2-7; D not resolved. This CDR3 spans 13 amino acids. In germline, CDR1 is SEHNR, CDR2 FQNEAQ (reference sequence). V was shortened by 1 base and J by 3 bases, with 7 bases between the two germline ends. In DNA form, the CDR3 reads TGTGCCAGCAGCTTAGGGCCTGTCTACGAGCAGTACTTC. Encoded protein: CASSLGPVYEQYF.

The chain has TRBV5-1 and TRBJ1-4; no firm D call. The germline CDR1 and CDR2 sequences are SGHRS and YFSETQ. V lost 5 bases to trimming and J lost 0 bases, with 5 bases between them. There are 13 residues in the CDR3. CDR3 nucleotide sequence: TGCGCCAGCAGGGTAGCAACTAATGAAAAACTGTTTTTT. Protein: CASRVATNEKLFF.

The chain carries TRBV18 and TRBJ1-2; D remains ambiguous. This CDR3 is 12 amino acids long. Germline V gene data show CDR1 as KGHSH and CDR2 as LQKENI. V was pared by 5 bases and J by 6 bases, with 10 bases between. The CDR3 loop is CASSAGWDGYTF. CDR3 DNA: TGTGCCAGCTCAGCGGGTTGGGATGGCTACACCTTC.

The chain has TRBV5-1 and TRBJ1-1; D unclear. The CDR3 has 15 amino acids. V was cut by 3 bases and J by 0 bases, with 12 bases left in between. In germline, CDR1 is SGHRS, CDR2 YFSETQ. Here the CDR3 DNA reads TGCGCCAGCAGCTCCATGGGCCACATGAACACTGAAGCTTTCTTT. Its translation: CASSSMGHMNTEAFF. Complete variable domain (other parts from reference TRBV5-1 and TRBJ1-1): KAGVTQTPRYLIKTRGQQVTLSCSPISGHRSVSWYQQTPGQGLQFLFEYFSETQRNKGNFPGRFSGRQFSNSRSEMNVSTLELGDSALYLCASSSMGHMNTEAFFGQGTRLTVV.

The CDR3 spells CASQYSPNEKLFF. The CDR3 nucleotides read TGTGCCAGCCAGTACAGTCCTAATGAAAAACTGTTTTTT. The chain is built from TRBV6-5 and TRBJ1-4, with D uncertain. CDR3 size: 13 residues. V gave up 8 bases and J gave up 3 bases, with 10 bases separating them. The germline V gene encodes CDR1 MNHEY and CDR2 SVGAGI.

The chain employs TRBV7-6 and TRBJ1-5; possible D gene TRBD1, 6 bases. CDR3 size: 14 residues. The germline V gene has CDR1 SGHVS and CDR2 FNYEAQ. The V end lost 4 bases, the J end lost 7 bases, and 14 bases lay between the germline ends. As DNA, the CDR3 is TGTGCCAGCAGCTCCCCGGGGGGCGGACAGCCCCAGCATTTT. Encoded protein: CASSSPGGGQPQHF. Full variable domain (outside the CDR3, taken from reference TRBV7-6 and TRBJ1-5): GAGVSQSPRYKVTKRGQDVALRCDPISGHVSLYWYRQALGQGPEFLTYFNYEAQQDKSGLPNDRFSAERPEGSISTLTIQRTEQRDSAMYRCASSSPGGGQPQHFGDGTRLSIL.

J is TRBJ1-2 and V is TRBV11-2; D unclear. The CDR3 totals 15 residues. With 4 bases removed from V and 2 bases from J, the gap between germline ends came to 14 bases. Germline CDR1 and CDR2: SGHAT and FQNNGV. The CDR3 bases are TGTGCCAGCAGCTCGCTCTGGCGGGGAAACTATGGCTACACCTTC. This gives the protein CASSSLWRGNYGYTF.

The chain employs TRBV4-1 and TRBJ2-7, with D tentatively TRBD1 (5 bases). V lost 4 bases, J lost 3 bases, and 7 bases lay in between. The CDR3 extends over 12 amino acids. Germline V CDR1 and CDR2: MGHRA, YSYEKL. The CDR3 nucleotides read TGCGCCAGCAGCCCTCAGGGCTACGAGCAGTACTTC. Its translation: CASSPQGYEQYF.

The chain has TRBV7-9 and TRBJ2-7, with 9 bases fitting TRBD1. Germline CDR1 is SEHNR and CDR2 is FQNEAQ (reference sequence). This CDR3 has 19 residues. V lost 2 bases and J lost 2; bases outside the gene matches: 16. The DNA of the CDR3 is TGTGCCAGCAGCTTACGAGAGCCGTTGGGGACAGGGAAGACCTACGAGCAGTACTTC. Its protein is CASSLREPLGTGKTYEQYF.

This chain links TRBV5-6 with TRBJ2-7, with TRBD1 matching 7 bases. This CDR3 region has 14 residues. Germline lookup yields CDR1 SGHDT and CDR2 YYEEEE. V was clipped by 4 bases and J by 3 bases; unmatched bases: 7. The CDR3 coding sequence is TGTGCCAGCAGCCTTAGACAGGGTATCTACGAGCAGTACTTC. It is translated as CASSLRQGIYEQYF.

V is TRBV3-1 (or the pseudogene TRBV3-2) and J is TRBJ2-7, with TRBD1 matching 7 bases. Unmatched junction bases numbered 5, after V lost 2 bases and J lost 1 base. CDR3 length: 15 amino acids. Germline CDR1 reads LGHDT; CDR2 reads YNNKEL (reference sequence). DNA of the CDR3: TGTGCCAGCAGCCAAACAGGGACAGCATCCTACGAGCAGTACTTC. Its translation: CASSQTGTASYEQYF.

This chain uses TRBV7-8 with TRBJ1-2; TRBD1 matches at 7 bases. Germline values: CDR1 SGHVS, CDR2 FQNEAQ. V lost 3 bases to trimming and J lost 9 bases; unmatched junction nucleotides: 7. This CDR3 contains 13 residues. In DNA form, the CDR3 reads TGTGCCAGCAGCTTCGAAGGGGGCGCTCGCTACACCTTC. Protein sequence: CASSFEGGARYTF.

The J gene is TRBJ2-5, the V gene TRBV9; 8 positions agree with TRBD2. CDR1 is SGDLS and CDR2 is YYNGEE in the germline V gene. V gave up 4 bases and J gave up 2 bases; unmatched junction bases: 4. This CDR3 region has 14 residues. CDR3 sequence reads: CASSRSGGQETQYF. CDR3 coding DNA: TGTGCCAGCAGCCGTTCGGGAGGGCAAGAGACCCAGTACTTC.

This rearrangement joins TRBV10-3 to TRBJ1-1; no clear D. V dropped 4 bases and J dropped 5 bases, with 14 bases sitting between them. From germline, CDR1 is ENHRY and CDR2 SYGVKD. This CDR3 has 14 amino acids. CDR3 nucleotides: TGTGCCATCAGTGTTTCAGCCCCGAGGACTGAAGCTTTCTTT. This sequence encodes CAISVSAPRTEAFF.

The V gene is TRBV21-1, the J gene TRBJ2-2; the table calls TRBD2, which could not be checked here. TRBV21-1 is a recognized pseudogene. The length of the CDR3 is 21 residues. The CDR3 sequence: CASSKTEFRLAVYANTGELFF. The CDR3 DNA is TGTGCCAGCAGCAAAACCGAATTTAGGCTAGCGGTATACGCGAACACCGGGGAGCTGTTTTTT.

The gene calls are TRBV5-1 and TRBJ2-5; D might be TRBD2 (6 bases). The CDR3 totals 16 residues. Germline V lookup: CDR1 SGHRS, CDR2 YFSETQ. V was trimmed by 5 bases and J by 3 bases, leaving 20 bases between them. For the CDR3, the DNA is TGCGCCAGCAGTAAAGGAGGGCTAGCCGGGAAAGAGACCCAGTACTTC. Amino acids: CASSKGGLAGKETQYF.

The chain employs TRBV18 and TRBJ2-1; perhaps TRBD1 as D (5 bases). The germline CDR1 and CDR2 sequences are KGHSH and LQKENI. The V gene lost 3 bases and the J gene lost 3 bases, with 9 bases spanning the gap. CDR3 length: 14 amino acids. The CDR3 region has the DNA TGTGCCAGCTCACCGGGGCAGATCTACAATGAGCAGTTCTTC. Its translation is CASSPGQIYNEQFF.

The chain employs TRBV7-2 and TRBJ1-2; D ambiguous. With 1 base removed from V and 2 bases from J, the gap between germline ends came to 8 bases. The CDR3 spans 14 residues. Per germline, CDR1 SGHTA and CDR2 FQGNSA. CDR3 DNA sequence: TGTGCCAGCAGCTTAGTTCCGCGAAACTATGGCTACACCTTC. Protein product: CASSLVPRNYGYTF.

The gene calls are TRBV5-3 and TRBJ2-3; 9 positions agree with TRBD2. TRBV5-3 is an ORF; its function is uncertain. The trim removed 4 bases at V and 0 bases at J, leaving 9 bases unmatched. The CDR3 loop spans 17 amino acids. CDR3: CARSAYLAGSSTDTQYF. The CDR3 DNA is TGTGCCAGAAGCGCTTACCTAGCGGGGTCTAGCACAGATACGCAGTATTTT.

This clone occurred a few times. The chain couples TRBV6-6 to TRBJ1-2; 11 bases line up with TRBD1. This CDR3 comprises 14 residues. The germline gives CDR1 MNHNY, CDR2 SVGAGI (reference sequence). J lost 4 bases, V lost 6 bases, and 4 bases had no gene match. The CDR3 DNA reads as TGTGCCAGCAGGGACAGGGGGCGATTCTATGGCTACACCTTC. Its translation: CASRDRGRFYGYTF.

This sequence joins TRBV10-3 and TRBJ1-6, with D unresolved. Germline lookup yields CDR1 ENHRY and CDR2 SYGVKD. The CDR3 covers 15 residues. Trimming took off 1 base at V and 10 bases at J, with 14 bases between the two ends. This CDR3 reads CAISELGGPQSPLHF. CDR3 nucleotides: TGTGCCATCAGTGAGTTGGGAGGACCACAATCACCCCTCCACTTT.